This TCR beta chain was documented in a study of T cells in tuberculosis. Study overall: CD1B tetramers identified T cells specific for mycobacterial lipid GMM.

CDR1 GTSNPN and CDR2 SVGIG come from the germline V gene (reference sequence). The CDR3 contains 14 residues. Trimming shortened V by 3 bases and J by 1 base, and 10 bases separated the two germline ends. Comment on this clone: Its cognate antigen is unknown.

Latent tuberculosis screening used tuberculin skin test and IGRA at entry. Each donor contributed 90,000 to 100,000 T cells on average, unsorted. Data came from immunoSEQ multiplex PCR; TCRdb stores just in-frame clones and leaves some out. This table has over 30,000 clones, 97% appearing once. Findings of the study overall: A GMM-specific repertoire classifier reached 80% to 90% accuracy, AUROC approximately 0.9.

This TCR was recovered from a donor aged 5-35 years with latent tuberculosis or without tuberculosis infection. Sequencing was done on a sample of PBMCs. The chain links TRBV30 to TRBJ1-3; D possibly corresponds to TRBD1 (6 bases). CDR3 DNA: TGTGCCTGGAGCGAAGGACAGTCTGGAAACACCATATATTTT. This gives the protein CAWSEGQSGNTIYF.